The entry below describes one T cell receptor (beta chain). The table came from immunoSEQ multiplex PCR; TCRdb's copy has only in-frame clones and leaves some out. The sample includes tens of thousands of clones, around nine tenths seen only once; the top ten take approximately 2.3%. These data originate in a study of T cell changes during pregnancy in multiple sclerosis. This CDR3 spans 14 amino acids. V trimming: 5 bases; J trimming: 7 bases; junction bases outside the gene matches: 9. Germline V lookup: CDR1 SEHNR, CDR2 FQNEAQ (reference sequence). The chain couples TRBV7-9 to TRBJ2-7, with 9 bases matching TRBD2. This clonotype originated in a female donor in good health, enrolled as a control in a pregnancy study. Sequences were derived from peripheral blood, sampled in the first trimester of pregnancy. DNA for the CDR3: TGTGCCAGCAGCCCCGGGGTAGCGGGAGTTGAGCAGTACTTC. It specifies CASSPGVAGVEQYF.